The 21 T cell receptor beta chains below all came from one sample that was sequenced in a study of blood T cell repertoires in COVID-19. Assay used: immunoSEQ multiplex PCR; TCRdb lists only in-frame clones, some missing. In the table there are 90,000 or so clones, around 85% of which are singletons. The sequencing input was peripheral blood. The receptors derive from a man older than 75 with active or convalescent COVID-19.

The chain employs TRBV5-1 and TRBJ2-1; D perhaps matches TRBD2 (6 bases). The CDR3 runs 13 residues. Trimming shortened V by 4 bases and J by 5 bases, and 10 bases separated the two germline ends. Germline loops: CDR1 SGHRS, CDR2 YFSETQ. The CDR3 spells CASSAGTNNEQFF. The CDR3 nucleotides read TGCGCCAGCAGCGCGGGGACCAACAATGAGCAGTTCTTC. The full variable domain, with the rest looked up from reference TRBV5-1 and TRBJ2-1, is KAGVTQTPRYLIKTRGQQVTLSCSPISGHRSVSWYQQTPGQGLQFLFEYFSETQRNKGNFPGRFSGRQFSNSRSEMNVSTLELGDSALYLCASSAGTNNEQFFGPGTRLTVL.

The rearrangement links TRBV5-7 to TRBJ1-1, with 7 bases identical to TRBD1. TRBV5-7 is an ORF, with its function uncertain. Trimming cost V 4 bases and J 2 bases; bases outside gene matches: 14. The CDR3 extends over 17 amino acids. The DNA for the CDR3 is TGTGCCAGCAGCGTCACAGGGGTCAGTGACCTCAACACTGAAGCTTTCTTT. Amino acids: CASSVTGVSDLNTEAFF.

This chain links TRBV7-9 with TRBJ2-7; a weak D match, TRBD1 (5 bases). The V end was cut by 7 bases, the J end by 4 bases, with 11 bases between. The CDR3 contains 12 residues. Germline values: CDR1 SEHNR, CDR2 FQNEAQ (reference sequence). CDR3 sequence reads: CASTPREYEQYF. As DNA, the CDR3 is TGTGCCAGCACCCCCAGGGAATACGAGCAGTACTTC.

J is TRBJ1-6 and V is TRBV30, with 9 bases identical to TRBD1. The CDR3 loop spans 18 amino acids. Trimming cost V 0 bases and J 7 bases; bases outside gene matches: 13. The germline CDR1 and CDR2 sequences are GTSNPN and SVGIG (reference sequence). The CDR3 DNA reads as TGTGCCTGGAGTGTACGGCCCACAGGGGGCGGCTTGAATTCACCCCTCCACTTT. As protein: CAWSVRPTGGGLNSPLHF.

The chain couples TRBV4-1 to TRBJ1-1; tentative D call: TRBD1 (5 bases). Germline V CDR1 and CDR2: MGHRA, YSYEKL. Deletions cut 1 base from V and 5 bases from J, with 11 bases between. The CDR3 has 14 residues. CDR3 protein: CASSQALGRTEAFF. The DNA of the CDR3 is TGCGCCAGCAGCCAAGCCTTGGGGCGGACTGAAGCTTTCTTT.

V usage is TRBV19 and J usage is TRBJ1-1; TRBD1 aligns across 7 bases. CDR3 size: 16 residues. Germline V gene lookup returns CDR1 LNHDA and CDR2 SQIVND (reference sequence). Trimming removed 6 bases from V and 0 bases from J; junction bases left unmatched: 10. The CDR3 loop is CASRVGTEMMNTEAFF. CDR3 sequence (DNA): TGTGCCAGTAGGGTCGGGACAGAGATGATGAACACTGAAGCTTTCTTT.

This chain connects TRBV21-1 to TRBJ1-3; the table's D call of TRBD1 was not tested on the DNA. TRBV21-1 is described as a pseudogene. The CDR3 is 17 residues long. CDR3 sequence (DNA): TGTGCCAGCAGCCATCGGACACCGACCCACTCTGGAAACACCATATATTTT. It encodes CASSHRTPTHSGNTIYF.

The chain joins TRBV7-2 to TRBJ1-4, with a weak D call TRBD1 (5 bases). V lost 5 bases and J 3 bases, leaving 16 bases between the germline ends. The CDR3 loop spans 16 amino acids. CDR1 is SGHTA, CDR2 FQGNSA, per germline. The CDR3 reads CASSVTGGWSNEKLFF. The CDR3 coding sequence is TGTGCCAGCAGCGTCACGGGGGGGTGGTCTAATGAAAAACTGTTTTTT.

The genes are TRBV6-6 and TRBJ2-7, with 10 bases fitting TRBD1. The CDR3 totals 13 residues. In germline, CDR1 is MNHNY, CDR2 SVGAGI (reference sequence). Unmatched junction bases numbered 4, after V lost 5 bases and J lost 6 bases. The CDR3 loop is CASSARDRGEQYF. The CDR3 bases are TGTGCCAGCAGTGCCCGGGACAGGGGCGAGCAGTACTTC.

This chain connects TRBV19 to TRBJ1-5, with TRBD1 as a possible D gene (5 bases). Trimming took 4 bases from V and 4 from J, leaving 11 bases between them. The length of the CDR3 is 14 residues. Germline-derived CDR1 and CDR2 are LNHDA and SQIVND (reference sequence). The CDR3 DNA reads as TGTGCCAGTAGTACGTTACAGGCAAATCAGCCCCAGCATTTT. Residues: CASSTLQANQPQHF.

The chain combines TRBV3-1 (or the pseudogene TRBV3-2) with TRBJ2-1, with unresolved D. This CDR3 is 16 amino acids long. The V gene's germline CDR1 is LGHDT and CDR2 YNNKEL (reference sequence). Between the trimmed V and J ends, which lost 4 bases and 0 bases, there was a span of 13 bases. CDR3 DNA: TGTGCCAGCAGCCGAATAGCTTTGGGCTCCTACAATGAGCAGTTCTTC. This translates into CASSRIALGSYNEQFF.

The chain is built from TRBV5-6 and TRBJ2-1; tentative D call: TRBD1 (6 bases). CDR1 is SGHDT and CDR2 is YYEEEE in the germline V gene. This CDR3 is 15 amino acids long. The V gene lost 0 bases and the J gene lost 5 bases, with 12 bases spanning the gap. DNA for the CDR3: TGTGCCAGCAGCTTGGCCCAGGGGCTGGACAATGAGCAGTTCTTC. It yields the protein CASSLAQGLDNEQFF.

The chain links TRBV2 to TRBJ2-6; D gene uncertain. In germline, CDR1 is SNHLY, CDR2 FYNNEI. Deletions cut 2 bases from V and 0 bases from J, with 2 bases between. The CDR3 spans 14 residues. The CDR3 DNA reads TGTGCCAGCAGTGAACTCTCTGGGGCCAACGTCCTGACTTTC. It is translated as CASSELSGANVLTF.

The rearrangement uses TRBV18 and TRBJ1-1; 7 bases map to TRBD1. V trimming: 4 bases; J trimming: 4 bases; junction bases outside the gene matches: 6. This CDR3 has 14 residues. CDR1 and CDR2 from the germline V gene are KGHSH and LQKENI. In DNA, the CDR3 is TGTGCCAGCTCACTAGACAGGGCGCCCACTGAAGCTTTCTTT. This codes for CASSLDRAPTEAFF.

This clone has only a few counts. The CDR3 DNA reads TGCGCCAGCAGCGTTTCGACAGGGAGCACTGAAGCTTTCTTT. Its protein is CASSVSTGSTEAFF. The chain links TRBV5-1 to TRBJ1-1; 7 bases agree with TRBD1. With 4 bases clipped from V and 4 bases from J, the junction kept 7 bases outside the gene matches. There are 14 residues in the CDR3. CDR1 and CDR2 (germline): SGHRS, YFSETQ.

The chain is built from TRBV30 and TRBJ1-2; TRBD1 might be the D (5 bases). CDR1 and CDR2 (germline): GTSNPN, SVGIG (reference sequence). V was cut by 4 bases and J by 4 bases, with 10 bases left in between. The CDR3 runs 12 residues. The CDR3, as DNA: TGTGCCTGGATTAGGGGAGGCTATGGCTACACCTTC. This encodes CAWIRGGYGYTF.

The J gene is TRBJ2-3, the V gene TRBV7-9, with 8 bases that match TRBD1. V lost 3 bases and J lost 7; bases outside the gene matches: 12. The CDR3 contains 16 residues. Germline CDR1 is SEHNR and CDR2 is FQNEAQ (reference sequence). The CDR3 coding sequence is TGTGCCAGCAGCTTGCAGGGGGCCGAGAAAATGTATACGCAGTATTTT. Amino acids: CASSLQGAEKMYTQYF.

The V gene is TRBV25-1, the J gene TRBJ2-1, with D unresolved. The CDR3 is 16 amino acids. Germline V gene sequence: CDR1 MGHDK, CDR2 SYGVNS. Between the trimmed V and J ends, which lost 2 bases and 0 bases, there was a span of 11 bases. The CDR3 sequence: CASSESPQASYNEQFF. CDR3 coding DNA: TGTGCCAGCAGTGAAAGCCCGCAGGCCTCCTACAATGAGCAGTTCTTC. Full variable domain (rest looked up from reference TRBV25-1 and TRBJ2-1): EADIYQTPRYLVIGTGKKITLECSQTMGHDKMYWYQQDPGMELHLIHYSYGVNSTEKGDLSSESTVSRIRTEHFPLTLESARPSHTSQYLCASSESPQASYNEQFFGPGTRLTVL.

The CDR3 is CASIEDSLNSPLHF. For the CDR3, the DNA is TGTGCCAGCATCGAGGACAGCCTTAATTCACCCCTCCACTTT. This chain uses TRBV6-5 with TRBJ1-6; tentatively, D is TRBD1 (6 bases). This CDR3 contains 14 residues. With 7 bases removed from V and 6 bases from J, the gap between germline ends came to 13 bases. Germline V gene sequence: CDR1 MNHEY, CDR2 SVGAGI.

Comments on this clone: This sample includes further DNA sequences coding for the same CDR3. The J gene is TRBJ2-5, the V gene TRBV11-1, with D hard to call. Germline lookup yields CDR1 SGHAT and CDR2 FQDESV (reference sequence). The CDR3 consists of 11 residues. Deletions cut 3 bases from V and 5 bases from J, with 4 bases between. CDR3 protein: CASSLQETQYF. DNA of the CDR3: TGTGCCAGCAGCTTGCAGGAGACCCAGTACTTC.

The chain uses TRBV2 and TRBJ2-3; a weak D match, TRBD1 (6 bases). Trimming shortened V by 5 bases and J by 4 bases, and 13 bases separated the two germline ends. The CDR3 runs 14 residues. From germline, CDR1 is SNHLY and CDR2 FYNNEI. For the CDR3, the DNA is TGTGCCAGCAGTCTAACAGGGCTCGCAGATACGCAGTATTTT. Protein product: CASSLTGLADTQYF.